Sequencing of this TCR beta chain was carried out in a study of beta chain features in type 1 diabetes. Of the isolated RNA, all was reverse transcribed, and so the sequenced material was expressed TCRB transcripts. Generated by immunoSEQ multiplex PCR, the TCRdb table keeps only in-frame clones and is missing some. The sample lists 140,000 or so clones, roughly a tenth occurring once. This clone came up a few times. The CDR3 runs to 16 residues. Germline CDR1 is SGHTA and CDR2 is FQGNSA. Trimming cost V 5 bases and J 1 base; bases outside gene matches: 10. The sample taken for sequencing was central memory CD4+ T cells from blood. The chain uses TRBV7-2 and TRBJ1-2; TRBD1 agrees at 7 bases. This clonotype was sampled from a man aged 18-30 years in good health. The CDR3 nucleotides are TGTGCCAGCAGCCAGCGCTCGGACAGGATTAACTATGGCTACACCTTC. Encoded protein: CASSQRSDRINYGYTF.